The 24 T cell receptor beta chains given below trace back to one sample, sequenced in a study of quantifying T cell responses using KT2 cells. Study-wide context: TCR alpha and beta constant-region primers primed reverse transcription of RNA.

The cDNA 3' end received a ligated oligonucleotide with a UMI. The first PCR ran three to four cycles with an equimolar RC1.1 and RC1.2 beta primer mix. TCRdb passed the UMI-ligation and nested PCR reads through MiXCR, listing each CDR3 protein once. The sample comprises some 34,000 distinct CDR3 sequences, around a tenth of which are singletons, and about 9.9% rests with the top ten. The specimen sequenced was PBMCs spiked with cells of the T cell clone KT2. All receptors derive from a human donor.

This clonotype occurred many times. The rearrangement links TRBV7-2 to TRBJ2-7; D might be TRBD2 (6 bases). CDR3 length: 13 amino acids. Per germline, CDR1 SGHTA and CDR2 FQGNSA. With 5 bases removed from V and 5 bases from J, the gap between germline ends came to 13 bases. The CDR3 coding sequence is TGTGCCAGCAGCCTCGGGAGAGTCAACGAGCAGTACTTC. Its translation: CASSLGRVNEQYF.

This clonotype has just a few counts. V gene TRBV29-1 combines with J gene TRBJ2-7; 13 bases align to TRBD2. V dropped 0 bases and J dropped 3; count of bases not matched to a gene: 5. The germline gives CDR1 SQVTM, CDR2 ANQGSEA. This CDR3 has 16 residues. CDR3 sequence reads: CSVEDGLAGVNYEQYF. The CDR3 DNA reads as TGCAGCGTTGAAGATGGACTAGCGGGAGTAAACTACGAGCAGTACTTC.

This clonotype was seen repeatedly, ten times or more. The V gene is TRBV29-1, the J gene TRBJ2-7, with D maybe TRBD1 (6 bases). Trimming removed 7 bases from V and 5 bases from J, with 18 bases in between. Germline loops: CDR1 SQVTM, CDR2 ANQGSEA. The CDR3 consists of 13 residues. CDR3 nucleotides: TGCAGCGCCGAGCAGCAGGGGTTCCACGAGCAGTACTTC. Translation: CSAEQQGFHEQYF.

The CDR3 DNA reads as TGTGCCAGCAGCCAAGACCGGAGGATGGCTTTCTTT. Its translation: CASSQDRRMAFF. The genes are TRBV14 and TRBJ1-1; D remains unclear. From germline, CDR1 is SGHDN and CDR2 FVKESK. Trimming took off 0 bases at V and 11 bases at J, with 10 bases between the two ends. This CDR3 region has 12 residues.

This clonotype was recorded once. The chain links TRBV29-1 to TRBJ2-4, with a tentative D call TRBD2 (6 bases). The CDR3 is made up of 14 amino acids. The germline V and J ends were trimmed by 7 bases and 0 bases, with 13 bases remaining between them. The germline CDR1 and CDR2 sequences are SQVTM and ANQGSEA. CDR3 amino acids: CSAAGRLAKNIQYF. CDR3 in DNA: TGCAGCGCCGCGGGGAGGTTAGCCAAAAACATTCAGTACTTC.

The V call is TRBV12-3 or TRBV12-4, the J call TRBJ2-1, with 8 nucleotides matching TRBD2. Trimming at V came to 7 bases and at J to 2 bases, leaving 4 bases not matched to a gene. The CDR3 spans 14 residues. CDR3 loop: CASTISGAYNEQFF. The DNA for the CDR3 is TGTGCCAGCACCATTAGCGGGGCCTACAATGAGCAGTTCTTC.

This clonotype was recorded a few times. The chain links TRBV20-1 to TRBJ2-3; 7 nucleotides agree with TRBD2. After removal of 0 bases from V and 0 bases from J, the junction contained 3 bases not matched to a gene. This CDR3 has 15 residues. Germline loops: CDR1 DFQATT, CDR2 SNEGSKA (reference sequence). Here the CDR3 reads CSARDGRTSTDTQYF. The DNA for the CDR3 is TGCAGTGCTAGAGACGGGAGGACTAGCACAGATACGCAGTATTTT.

This clonotype showed up just a few times. The CDR3 DNA reads TGCAGTGCTAGAAACGGCCAGAGAAACACCGGGGAGCTGTTTTTT. Protein sequence: CSARNGQRNTGELFF. The chain uses TRBV20-1 and TRBJ2-2; no firm D call. Germline assignment: CDR1 DFQATT and CDR2 SNEGSKA (reference sequence). This CDR3 region has 15 residues. Deletions cut 2 bases from V and 2 bases from J, with 12 bases between.

This clonotype was picked up a small number of times. CDR3 residues: CASSLGEGQLHF. The CDR3 coding sequence is TGTGCCAGCAGCTTAGGGGAGGGCCAGCTCCACTTT. V gene TRBV7-9 combines with J gene TRBJ1-6, with unresolved D. V lost 1 base and J lost 16, with 11 bases in between. CDR1 is SEHNR and CDR2 is FQNEAQ in the germline V gene (reference sequence). The CDR3 has 12 residues.

This clonotype was observed a few times. The rearrangement links TRBV12-3 or TRBV12-4 to TRBJ2-5; tentative D call: TRBD1 (5 bases). V was pared by 2 bases and J by 5 bases, with 12 bases between. CDR3 length: 14 residues. CDR3: CASSLYRIGETQYF. The CDR3 DNA follows: TGTGCCAGCAGTTTATACAGGATCGGGGAGACCCAGTACTTC.

This clonotype was picked up many times. V gene TRBV12-3 or TRBV12-4 combines with J gene TRBJ2-2, with 7 positions matching TRBD1. This CDR3 has 13 amino acids. V lost 5 bases and J lost 6; bases outside the gene matches: 3. The CDR3 protein is CASSTQGAGELFF. The CDR3, as DNA: TGTGCCAGCAGTACCCAGGGGGCCGGGGAGCTGTTTTTT.

The rearrangement links TRBV10-3 to TRBJ1-2; no reliable D call. CDR1 and CDR2 (germline): ENHRY, SYGVKD. The V gene lost 1 base and the J gene lost 8 bases, with 11 bases spanning the gap. This CDR3 comprises 13 residues. This CDR3 is CAISEFGLEGYTF. The DNA of the CDR3 is TGTGCCATCAGTGAGTTTGGGCTTGAAGGCTACACCTTC.

The gene calls are TRBV2 and TRBJ1-1; D not resolved. The germline gives CDR1 SNHLY, CDR2 FYNNEI. This CDR3 contains 13 residues. Trimming removed 4 bases from V and 1 base from J, with 7 bases in between. The CDR3, as DNA: TGTGCCAGCAGTGGCTCCGCGAACACTGAAGCTTTCTTT. This codes for CASSGSANTEAFF. Together with reference TRBV2 and TRBJ1-1, the CDR3 gives the full variable domain: EPEVTQTPSHQVTQMGQEVILRCVPISNHLYFYWYRQILGQKVEFLVSFYNNEISEKSEIFDDQFSVERPDGSNFTLKIRSTKLEDSAMYFCASSGSANTEAFFGQGTRLTVV.

This clonotype was counted between two and nine times. V and J are TRBV20-1 and TRBJ2-1, with TRBD2 matching 11 bases. The germline gives CDR1 DFQATT, CDR2 SNEGSKA (reference sequence). Trimming cost V 1 base and J 4 bases; bases outside gene matches: 6. This CDR3 is 16 amino acids long. This CDR3 is CSARVRLAGIYNEQFF. The CDR3 region has the DNA TGCAGTGCTAGAGTCAGACTAGCGGGGATATACAATGAGCAGTTCTTC.

This chain links TRBV5-1 with TRBJ2-2; 7 nucleotides match TRBD2. V was clipped by 4 bases and J by 5 bases; unmatched bases: 23. From germline, CDR1 is SGHRS and CDR2 YFSETQ. This CDR3 has 20 amino acids. The CDR3 region is CASSQAGPSGLSSNTGELFF. CDR3 nucleotides: TGCGCCAGCAGCCAGGCGGGGCCTAGCGGCCTTTCTTCAAATACCGGGGAGCTGTTTTTT.

The gene calls are TRBV6-5 and TRBJ2-1, with a weak D call TRBD1 (5 bases). CDR1 is MNHEY and CDR2 is SVGAGI in the germline V gene. The V end lost 0 bases, the J end lost 2 bases, and 14 bases lay between the germline ends. The CDR3 has 17 amino acids. The CDR3 DNA is TGTGCCAGCAGTTACTCGAAGGGGTTCTCGACCTACAATGAGCAGTTCTTC. Translation gives CASSYSKGFSTYNEQFF.

The chain uses TRBV4-2 and TRBJ2-7; 7 bases fit TRBD2. This CDR3 is built from 16 residues. Per germline, CDR1 LGHNA and CDR2 YNFKEQ. V gave up 4 bases and J gave up 3 bases; unmatched junction bases: 12. CDR3 region: CASSPKAGVPNYEQYF. CDR3 coding DNA: TGTGCCAGCAGCCCAAAGGCGGGGGTCCCGAACTACGAGCAGTACTTC.

The V call is TRBV12-3 or TRBV12-4, the J call TRBJ1-3, with D perhaps TRBD1 (6 bases). Deletions cut 5 bases from V and 3 bases from J, with 11 bases between. CDR3 length equals 14 residues. The CDR3 sequence: CASSLTGFGNTIYF. In DNA, the CDR3 is TGTGCCAGCAGTCTAACAGGGTTTGGAAACACCATATATTTT.

Only a few counts were recorded for this clonotype. V usage is TRBV28 and J usage is TRBJ1-2; the D gene is possibly TRBD1 (5 bases). The V gene lost 6 bases and the J gene lost 7 bases, with 24 bases spanning the gap. Germline-derived CDR1 and CDR2 are MDHEN and SYDVKM. The CDR3 has 16 amino acids. This chain's CDR3 is CASRGPTEGREVGYTF. The CDR3 DNA follows: TGTGCCAGCAGAGGGCCAACCGAAGGCAGGGAGGTTGGCTACACCTTC.

This clonotype turned up a few times. The rearrangement uses TRBV6-5 and TRBJ1-2, with D uncertain. CDR1 MNHEY and CDR2 SVGAGI come from the germline V gene. CDR3 length: 11 residues. Trimming pared 4 bases from V and 5 bases from J, leaving 5 bases between. In DNA form, the CDR3 reads TGTGCCAGCAGTTCGGGGTATGGCTACACCTTC. Translation gives CASSSGYGYTF.

This sequence joins TRBV6-5 and TRBJ2-7; 10 nucleotides line up with TRBD1. The germline V gene has CDR1 MNHEY and CDR2 SVGAGI. This CDR3 has 14 residues. The V gene end was trimmed by 6 bases and the J gene end by 0 bases; junction bases not matched to a gene: 2. The CDR3 bases are TGTGCCAGCAGCGGGACAGGGGTCTCCTACGAGCAGTACTTC. It specifies CASSGTGVSYEQYF.

A few counts support this clonotype. The rearrangement links TRBV29-1 to TRBJ2-3, with 13 nucleotides matching TRBD2. Germline V gene data show CDR1 as SQVTM and CDR2 as ANQGSEA. The ends lost 7 bases at V and 2 bases at J; junction bases unmatched: 15. CDR3 length: 18 amino acids. CDR3 loop: CSASGTSGMIWVTDTQYF. CDR3 bases: TGCAGCGCCTCCGGGACTAGCGGGATGATATGGGTCACAGATACGCAGTATTTT.

This clonotype has a handful of counts. The V call is TRBV4-2, the J call TRBJ1-2; D may be TRBD1 (5 bases). Germline assignment: CDR1 LGHNA and CDR2 YNFKEQ. The CDR3 spans 15 residues. The ends were cut back, 4 bases at V and 8 bases at J, with 20 bases in the middle. The DNA of the CDR3 is TGTGCCAGCAGCCCGGCCGGGGCACTCGAGCAAGGCTACACCTTC. Encoded protein: CASSPAGALEQGYTF.

This clonotype has just a few counts. V is TRBV7-3 and J is TRBJ2-6; D unresolved. The V gene's germline CDR1 is SGHTA and CDR2 FQGTGA. Trimming removed 0 bases from V and 4 bases from J, with 4 bases in between. The CDR3 is 14 amino acids. The CDR3 DNA reads as TGTGCCAGCAGCTTAACTTCAGGGGCCAACGTCCTGACTTTC. This gives the protein CASSLTSGANVLTF.